This section outlines one T cell receptor (beta chain) sequence together with its context. Germline V CDR1 and CDR2: MNHEY, SVGAGI. CDR3 length: 12 amino acids. Trimming took 6 bases from V and 7 from J, leaving 13 bases between them. This sample is part of a study of blood T cell repertoires in COVID-19. Study-level information: Acute and convalescent COVID-19 samples came from the United States, Italy and Spain.

Methods used by the authors: Estimates of nucleated cell counts were drawn from the amplification of reference gene primers. Method: immunoSEQ multiplex PCR; TCRdb's copy keeps in-frame clones and lacks some. That table supplies the V and J calls and clone size; D and trimming were determined from the DNA. The sample has about 150,000 clones, around 87% seen once; the top ten hold 0.95% to 1.5%. This sequence originates from a woman aged 25 to 39 with acute COVID-19. The specimen sequenced was PBMCs or T cells enriched from blood (not recorded which). The chain combines TRBV6-5 with TRBJ2-7, with D possibly being TRBD2 (5 bases). Here the CDR3 DNA reads TGTGCCAGCAGGCACGCCACGGGAGAGCAGTACTTC. Translation: CASRHATGEQYF.